Included here is one T cell receptor beta chain sequence, with context. It has no known antigen specificity. The sample holds no much larger clone one base away, and base qualities are not on file. V drops 6 bases and J drops 1 base, leaving 16 bases in between. CDR1 is given as SEHNR and CDR2 as FQNEAQ, both from the germline V gene (reference sequence). Including the terminal cysteine and phenylalanine, the CDR3 comprises 15 residues. Only the CDR3 DNA is retained, 45 bases long and in frame from the first base. In the paper's terms, the time point label means: week 11, during vaccination. Every vaccine dose consisted of 300 ug of a 20-mer mutant IDH1 peptide in Montanide, administered subcutaneously together with topical imiquimod. The donors had newly diagnosed IDH1-mutant astrocytomas of WHO grade 3 or 4 that showed loss of nuclear ATRX. The samples were drawn from NOA16, a multicentre, single-arm, open-label phase I trial in Germany that tested a mutant IDH1 peptide vaccine in humans for the first time. Genomic DNA for TCRB sequencing was isolated from EDTA blood with the DNeasy Blood and Tissue Kit.

The data derive from a study of a mutant IDH1 vaccine in newly diagnosed glioma (dated by TCRdb to the early 2020s). About the study as a whole: Across visits V03 through V10, patients got a total of eight vaccinations, given in weeks 1, 3, 5, 7, 11, 15, 19 and 23. Vaccination started 4-6 weeks after radiotherapy alone, or was given together with temozolomide cycles in the groups whose treatment included chemotherapy. Of the roughly 31 treated patients, 62.5% were male and approximately 38% were female, and the mean age was 40.4 years. Before enrollment, most patients had been given radiochemotherapy with temozolomide as standard therapy, while the rest had received either radiotherapy alone or temozolomide alone. Peripheral blood was drawn at six visits: V03 (baseline), V05, V07, V10, V12 and V13. For exploratory analyses, some 24 treated patients had longitudinal TCRB deep sequencing done wherever samples were available.

The library was made by the immunoSEQ multiplex PCR assay. Rearranged TCR beta chain sequences were amplified with the hsTCRB Kit following the manufacturer's protocol. An Illumina MiSeq was used to sequence the TCRB libraries. The study's processing was this. The proprietary platform of the kit vendor was used for demultiplexing, trimming and gene mapping. TCRdb carries this immuneACCESS record with in-frame sequences only. Its versions omit some clonotypes, under half of them owing to an unresolved V gene in the studies checked, with the rest unexplained. V, J and clone size are those of that table, while D and trimming were read from the DNA. This sample gives more than 50,000 clones in total; around 91% of them show up just once. The ten biggest clones cover 1.5% to 2.5% of the sample. Points the paper makes about the study in general: Immune responses induced by the vaccine were seen in over 80% of patients across multiple MHC alleles. Availability determined which PBMC samples were chosen for TCRB deep sequencing. Pseudoprogression appeared unrelated to alterations in the top peripheral T cell clonotypes detected by TCRB sequencing. The authors noted that analyses of patient blood samples could not be reproduced because of sample limitations.

The TCR sequence derives from a man aged 40-49 years with glioma. Material: PBMCs, obtained from a glioma patient whose treatment included an IDH1 peptide vaccine. Recombination connected TRBV7-9 to TRBJ2-7, and TRBD1 may be the D gene, going by 6 matching bases. In nucleotides, the sequence is TGTGCCAGCAGTCTGGCTATCGGACAGTCCTACGAGCAGTACTTC. Its amino acids are CASSLAIGQSYEQYF.